The next 10 T cell receptor beta chains were all read from a single sample in a study of vaccination effects on CD4 cells after COVID-19. Their specific antigens are unknown. With the ViraFEST assay, the study expanded antigen-specific CD4+ T cells using viral peptide pools, then sequenced them. CD4+ T cell isolation took place after approximately 11 days of culture. Sequencing used immunoSEQ multiplex PCR; TCRdb keeps in-frame clones, though not all of them. This table holds about 22,000 clones, 65% to 85% found once. Sample: CD4+ T cells from PBMCs cultured with HCoV-229E spike peptides, taken before COVID-19 vaccination. Receptors were obtained from a human donor who received a COVID-19 vaccine.

The rearrangement joins TRBV3-1 (or the pseudogene TRBV3-2) to TRBJ1-1, with a possible D match to TRBD1 (6 bases). The V gene's germline CDR1 is LGHDT and CDR2 YNNKEL (reference sequence). V dropped 2 bases and J dropped 5 bases, with 12 bases sitting between them. This CDR3 has 14 amino acids. CDR3 nucleotides: TGTGCCAGCAGCCAACAACAGGGAAGAACTGAAGCTTTCTTT. Translation gives CASSQQQGRTEAFF.

V gene TRBV9 combines with J gene TRBJ2-1; 9 nucleotides align to TRBD2. V was clipped by 0 bases and J by 3 bases; unmatched bases: 1. This CDR3 comprises 15 residues. Germline CDR1 SGDLS, CDR2 YYNGEE. CDR3 DNA: TGTGCCAGCAGCGTAGCTAGCGGGGACTACAATGAGCAGTTCTTC. Encoded protein: CASSVASGDYNEQFF.

The gene calls are TRBV24-1 and TRBJ1-2; unclear D gene. CDR3 length: 14 amino acids. V was pared by 3 bases and J by 4 bases, with 11 bases between. Looked up from germline, CDR1 is KGHDR and CDR2 is SFDVKD. The CDR3, as DNA: TGTGCCACCAGTGATGCTGACATGGCCTATGGCTACACCTTC. Its protein product is CATSDADMAYGYTF.

The CDR3 DNA follows: TGTGCCACCAGCACGGATAACCGGGACGCGGTCGGCTACACCTTC. Translation gives CATSTDNRDAVGYTF. The chain recombines TRBV15 with TRBJ1-2; D perhaps matches TRBD1 (5 bases). The CDR3 length is 15 residues. The germline gives CDR1 LNHNV, CDR2 YYDKDF (reference sequence). V was shortened by 4 bases and J by 8 bases, with 20 bases between the two germline ends. Together with reference TRBV15 and TRBJ1-2, the CDR3 gives the full variable domain: DAMVIQNPRYQVTQFGKPVTLSCSQTLNHNVMYWYQQKSSQAPKLLFHYYDKDFNNEADTPDNFQSRRPNTSFCFLDIRSPGLGDTAMYLCATSTDNRDAVGYTFGSGTRLTVV.

The chain is built from TRBV6-2 or TRBV6-3 and TRBJ2-3; weak D call: TRBD2 (5 bases). V lost 2 bases to trimming and J lost 0 bases, with 12 bases between them. Per the germline V gene, CDR1 is MNHEY and CDR2 is SVGEGT. This CDR3 spans 16 amino acids. The CDR3 region is CASSYAASWSTDTQYF. The DNA for the CDR3 is TGTGCCAGCAGTTACGCGGCTAGCTGGAGCACAGATACGCAGTATTTT.

V gene TRBV6-5 combines with J gene TRBJ1-4; 7 nucleotides align to TRBD1. The CDR3 covers 15 residues. Trimming removed 5 bases from V and 6 bases from J; junction bases left unmatched: 9. The germline V gene has CDR1 MNHEY and CDR2 SVGAGI. CDR3 amino acids: CASSNTGAPDEKLFF. The DNA for the CDR3 is TGTGCCAGCAGTAATACAGGGGCCCCGGATGAAAAACTGTTTTTT.

This sequence joins TRBV6-2 or TRBV6-3 and TRBJ2-7, with no clear D. The CDR3 has 13 amino acids. Germline values: CDR1 MNHEY, CDR2 SVGEGT. Trimming stripped 4 bases from V and 6 bases from J, with 13 bases between. CDR3 residues: CASSSALFSEQYF. The CDR3 DNA reads as TGTGCCAGCAGTTCGGCTCTATTCTCCGAGCAGTACTTC.

The CDR3 reads CASSYKTATYEQYF. CDR3 coding DNA: TGTGCCAGCAGTTACAAGACAGCAACCTACGAGCAGTACTTC. The V and J genes are TRBV6-5 and TRBJ2-7; D is perhaps TRBD1 (5 bases). The CDR3 is made up of 14 amino acids. V was clipped by 2 bases and J by 2 bases, with 10 bases between them. CDR1 and CDR2 (germline): MNHEY, SVGAGI.

This chain joins TRBV11-3 and TRBJ2-1, with 8 bases matching TRBD2. Germline lookup yields CDR1 SGHNT and CDR2 YENEEA. With V trimmed by 8 bases and J by 5 bases, 8 bases remained unmatched. The CDR3 contains 14 residues. The CDR3 is CASGERGKNNEQFF. The CDR3 DNA is TGTGCCAGCGGGGAGCGGGGGAAAAACAATGAGCAGTTCTTC.

The J gene is TRBJ1-1, the V gene TRBV10-2; tentatively, D is TRBD1 (5 bases). Between the trimmed V and J ends, which lost 8 bases and 8 bases, there was a span of 12 bases. Germline V gene data show CDR1 as WSHSY and CDR2 as SAAADI. The length of the CDR3 is 11 residues. CDR3 loop: CASSRDFEAFF. The CDR3, as DNA: TGCGCCAGCTCGAGGGACTTCGAAGCTTTCTTT.